Shown below are 24 T cell receptor beta chains from a single sample sequenced in a study of T-cell memory formation after mild COVID-19. Via MiXCR, TCRdb re-called the 5' RACE reads, giving one row per CDR3 protein. The data show fewer than 400,000 distinct CDR3 sequences, around 13% seen once. Material for sequencing was PBMCs or a T cell subset sorted from them (not recorded which). The receptor set was obtained from a man aged 18 to 29 who had mild COVID-19 (a few samples of this study predate the infection). Cell type and time point are not known.

This clonotype was seen a handful of times. This chain uses TRBV4-3 with TRBJ2-1, with D perhaps matching TRBD1 (6 bases). V lost 0 bases and J 1 base, leaving 10 bases between the germline ends. Germline assignment: CDR1 LGHNA and CDR2 YSLEER. The CDR3 totals 16 residues. CDR3 nucleotides: TGCGCCAGCAGCCAAGATAAAGGGGGTTCCTACAATGAGCAGTTCTTC. As protein: CASSQDKGGSYNEQFF.

This chain connects TRBV20-1 to TRBJ2-3, with D maybe TRBD2 (6 bases). V shed 0 bases and J shed 1 base, with 11 bases lying between them. This CDR3 has 15 amino acids. Germline CDR1 reads DFQATT; CDR2 reads SNEGSKA (reference sequence). For the CDR3, the DNA is TGCAGTGCTAGAGATCTAGCGTGGGGCACAGATACGCAGTATTTT. The encoded protein is CSARDLAWGTDTQYF.

The chain combines TRBV6-2 or TRBV6-3 with TRBJ2-1; D may be TRBD2 (6 bases). The CDR3 loop spans 12 amino acids. Trimming pared 2 bases from V and 10 bases from J, leaving 9 bases between. CDR1 and CDR2 from the germline V gene are MNHEY and SVGEGT. CDR3 in DNA: TGTGCCAGCAGTTACCCGACTAGGGAGCAGTTCTTC. Translating it yields CASSYPTREQFF.

V and J are TRBV6-2 or TRBV6-3 and TRBJ1-5; D might be TRBD1 (5 bases). Germline V CDR1 and CDR2: MNHEY, SVGEGT. The CDR3 consists of 13 residues. Trimming removed 7 bases from V and 6 bases from J, with 13 bases in between. In nucleotides, the CDR3 is TGTGCCAGCACCCAGGGCCGGGGTCAGCCCCAGCATTTT. Translated: CASTQGRGQPQHF.

This clonotype has a count of ten or more. The CDR3 DNA is TGTGCCAGCAGCCCCATAGCGCAATCAGGAAACACCATATATTTT. Its protein is CASSPIAQSGNTIYF. This sequence joins TRBV7-2 and TRBJ1-3; D gene ambiguous. Germline V lookup: CDR1 SGHTA, CDR2 FQGNSA. Trimming shortened V by 5 bases and J by 4 bases, and 15 bases separated the two germline ends. The CDR3 runs to 15 residues.

The gene calls are TRBV6-5 and TRBJ2-7, with a tentative D call TRBD1 (5 bases). Germline V lookup: CDR1 MNHEY, CDR2 SVGAGI. There are 15 residues in the CDR3. Trimming removed 2 bases from V and 3 bases from J, with 14 bases in between. Here the CDR3 reads CASSYRGQGYYEQYF. CDR3 in DNA: TGTGCCAGCAGTTACCGAGGCCAGGGATACTACGAGCAGTACTTC.

This clonotype turned up a few times. This chain links TRBV6-6 with TRBJ2-7; D tentatively fits TRBD1 or TRBD2 (6 bases each). Germline V lookup: CDR1 MNHNY, CDR2 SVGAGI (reference sequence). The CDR3 extends over 14 amino acids. V was clipped by 0 bases and J by 6 bases, with 12 bases between them. The CDR3 loop is CASSYSNGGSEQYV. Here the CDR3 DNA reads TGTGCCAGCAGTTACTCGAACGGGGGCTCCGAGCAGTACGTC.

This clonotype was seen a few times. The chain couples TRBV7-3 to TRBJ2-1; D remains ambiguous. The CDR3 sequence is 14 residues long. The germline V gene has CDR1 SGHTA and CDR2 FQGTGA. Trimming removed 1 base at V and 6 bases at J, with 10 bases between. Written as DNA, the CDR3 is TGTGCCAGCAGCTTAATCCCAGCCAGCAATGAGCAGTTCTTC. Amino acids: CASSLIPASNEQFF.

This sequence joins TRBV20-1 and TRBJ2-1; TRBD2 matches 8 bases. J gave up 5 bases and V 5 bases, and 8 bases lay outside the gene matches. Looked up from germline, CDR1 is DFQATT and CDR2 is SNEGSKA (reference sequence). The CDR3 contains 14 residues. The CDR3 region is CSASRGGPHNEQFF. For the CDR3, the DNA is TGCAGTGCTTCCCGGGGGGGCCCCCACAATGAGCAGTTCTTC.

CDR3 sequence (DNA): TGCGCCAGCAGCGGTGGGGCAGGGGACACTGAAGCTTTCTTT. Translated, it gives CASSGGAGDTEAFF. The gene calls are TRBV5-1 and TRBJ1-1, with D maybe TRBD1 (6 bases). The CDR3 consists of 14 residues. Trimming cost V 4 bases and J 3 bases, with 13 bases left between them. The germline V gene has CDR1 SGHRS and CDR2 YFSETQ.

This clonotype was picked up a small number of times. The chain couples TRBV7-8 to TRBJ2-1; no clear D. Germline loops: CDR1 SGHVS, CDR2 FQNEAQ. Trimming pared 5 bases from V and 0 bases from J, leaving 14 bases between. CDR3 length: 16 residues. The CDR3 nucleotides read TGTGCCAGCAGCCCACGTCGGACCTTCTCCTACAATGAGCAGTTCTTC. Its translation: CASSPRRTFSYNEQFF.

The chain has TRBV9 and TRBJ1-1; D perhaps matches TRBD1 (6 bases). CDR3 size: 14 residues. The V end was cut by 3 bases, the J end by 4 bases, with 13 bases between. Germline CDR1 SGDLS, CDR2 YYNGEE. The CDR3: CASSAGTFSTEAFF. The CDR3 bases are TGTGCCAGCAGCGCCGGGACATTCAGCACTGAAGCTTTCTTT.

This clonotype was recorded many times. The V gene is TRBV7-8, the J gene TRBJ1-2; D not certain. Germline V lookup: CDR1 SGHVS, CDR2 FQNEAQ. V lost 3 bases to trimming and J lost 0 bases, with 8 bases between them. The CDR3 extends over 14 amino acids. The CDR3 reads CASSLAEANYGYTF. CDR3 nucleotide sequence: TGTGCCAGCAGCTTGGCAGAAGCTAACTATGGCTACACCTTC.

The chain joins TRBV5-6 to TRBJ2-2; D is perhaps TRBD1 or TRBD2 (6 bases each). Trimming took 0 bases from V and 6 from J, leaving 18 bases between them. From germline, CDR1 is SGHDT and CDR2 YYEEEE. The CDR3 is made up of 17 amino acids. CDR3 region: CASSLDWGAILAGELFF. The CDR3 bases are TGTGCCAGCAGCTTGGATTGGGGGGCGATTTTGGCCGGGGAGCTGTTTTTT.

In its sample, this clonotype was seen many times. The rearrangement joins TRBV4-2 to TRBJ2-1; no reliable D call. Germline V gene sequence: CDR1 LGHNA, CDR2 YNFKEQ. V was clipped by 1 base and J by 4 bases, with 8 bases between them. The CDR3 consists of 14 residues. The CDR3: CASSQAGRYNEQFF. CDR3 DNA sequence: TGTGCCAGCAGCCAAGCTGGACGGTACAATGAGCAGTTCTTC.

This clonotype was recorded a few times. The gene calls are TRBV5-1 and TRBJ2-5; TRBD2 aligns across 13 bases. With 5 bases clipped from V and 3 bases from J, the junction kept 4 bases outside the gene matches. CDR3 length equals 15 residues. CDR1 is SGHRS, CDR2 YFSETQ, per germline. The CDR3 DNA reads as TGCGCCAGCAGTCACGGACTAGCGGGGGAAGAGACCCAGTACTTC. Amino acid sequence: CASSHGLAGEETQYF.

This clonotype was recorded a few times. The CDR3 sequence is CASSQGPGLIGFYGYTF. The CDR3 bases are TGCGCCAGCAGCCAAGGACCCGGACTCATAGGGTTCTATGGCTACACCTTC. This chain links TRBV4-1 with TRBJ1-2, with unresolved D. Germline assignment: CDR1 MGHRA and CDR2 YSYEKL. This CDR3 is 17 amino acids long. Deletions cut 1 base from V and 4 bases from J, with 19 bases between.

This clonotype was observed at least ten times. The J gene is TRBJ1-2, the V gene TRBV6-1; TRBD1 matches at 10 bases. The CDR3 has 13 residues. The V gene's germline CDR1 is MNHNS and CDR2 SASEGT. The junction had 7 bases not matched to a gene; V was cut back by 7 bases and J by 8 bases. The CDR3 protein is CASKTGGHGGYTF. In nucleotides, the CDR3 is TGTGCCAGCAAGACAGGGGGCCACGGAGGCTACACCTTC.

This clonotype has more than one count but fewer than ten. The chain combines TRBV9 with TRBJ2-1; possible D gene TRBD2, 7 bases. V lost 0 bases, J lost 7 bases, and 17 bases lay in between. The CDR3 extends over 16 amino acids. CDR1 and CDR2 (germline): SGDLS, YYNGEE. CDR3 nucleotide sequence: TGTGCCAGCAGCGTAGTAGGGGGGGCCCTTTCAAATGAGCAGTTCTTC. The encoded protein is CASSVVGGALSNEQFF.

The V and J genes are TRBV7-4 and TRBJ2-3, with D perhaps TRBD1 (6 bases). The CDR3 contains 15 residues. Per the germline V gene, CDR1 is SGHVT and CDR2 is SQSDAQ. The V and J ends lost 4 bases and 4 bases respectively, with 15 bases between them. The DNA of the CDR3 is TGTGCCAGCAGCTGTCTAGAAGGGGGACCAGATACGCAGTATTTT. Translating gives CASSCLEGGPDTQYF.

This CDR3 is CAISESLDLRLVLNEQFF. The CDR3 region has the DNA TGTGCCATCAGTGAGTCACTTGACCTTAGACTAGTCCTCAATGAGCAGTTCTTC. The chain employs TRBV10-3 and TRBJ2-1; the D gene is possibly TRBD2 (6 bases). This CDR3 is 18 amino acids long. V dropped 0 bases and J dropped 6 bases, with 21 bases sitting between them. CDR1 is ENHRY and CDR2 is SYGVKD in the germline V gene.

The chain has TRBV15 and TRBJ2-5; D unclear. CDR3 length: 15 amino acids. Deletions cut 0 bases from V and 1 base from J, with 9 bases between. Per the germline V gene, CDR1 is LNHNV and CDR2 is YYDKDF (reference sequence). The CDR3 spells CATSRDRAVQETQYF. The CDR3 coding sequence is TGTGCCACCAGCAGAGATCGGGCAGTCCAAGAGACCCAGTACTTC. The full variable domain, rest sourced from reference TRBV15 and TRBJ2-5, is DAMVIQNPRYQVTQFGKPVTLSCSQTLNHNVMYWYQQKSSQAPKLLFHYYDKDFNNEADTPDNFQSRRPNTSFCFLDIRSPGLGDTAMYLCATSRDRAVQETQYFGPGTRLLVL.

V usage is TRBV5-5 and J usage is TRBJ1-6, with a weak D call TRBD1 (6 bases). Trimming pared 2 bases from V and 4 bases from J, leaving 10 bases between. The germline gives CDR1 SGHKS, CDR2 YYEKEE (reference sequence). CDR3 size: 15 residues. The CDR3 region has the DNA TGTGCCAGCAGCTTACCAGGGGTATATAATTCACCCCTCCACTTT. Its protein is CASSLPGVYNSPLHF.

This clonotype was found a few times. The CDR3 region is CASSYSYPPGQGNYNEQFF. The DNA for the CDR3 is TGTGCCAGCAGTTACTCGTATCCACCGGGACAGGGAAACTACAATGAGCAGTTCTTC. This chain uses TRBV6-5 with TRBJ2-1; 9 bases line up with TRBD1. The germline V gene has CDR1 MNHEY and CDR2 SVGAGI. The CDR3 has 19 amino acids. V was clipped by 0 bases and J by 3 bases; unmatched bases: 12.